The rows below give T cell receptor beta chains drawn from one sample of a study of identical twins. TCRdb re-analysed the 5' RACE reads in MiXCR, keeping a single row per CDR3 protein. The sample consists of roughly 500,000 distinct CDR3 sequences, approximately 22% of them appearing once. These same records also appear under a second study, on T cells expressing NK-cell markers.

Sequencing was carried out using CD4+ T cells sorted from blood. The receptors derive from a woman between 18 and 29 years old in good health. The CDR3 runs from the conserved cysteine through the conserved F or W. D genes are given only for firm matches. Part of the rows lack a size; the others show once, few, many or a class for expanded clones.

cdr3_aa: CSARVGGSDTEAFF; cdr3_nt: TGCAGTGCTAGAGTTGGCGGATCGGACACTGAAGCTTTCTTT; d_call: NA; clone_size: NA; j_call: TRBJ1-1; v_call: TRBV20-1
cdr3_aa: CASSDRLAGGTDTQYF; cdr3_nt: TGCGCCAGCAGTGACAGACTAGCGGGGGGCACAGATACGCAGTATTTT; d_call: TRBD2; clone_size: NA; j_call: TRBJ2-3; v_call: TRBV10-1
cdr3_aa: CASSQEATSGQPLTDTQYF; cdr3_nt: TGCGCCAGCAGCCAAGAAGCGACTAGCGGACAACCCCTCACAGATACGCAGTATTTT; d_call: TRBD2; clone_size: NA; j_call: TRBJ2-3; v_call: TRBV4-3
cdr3_aa: CSATGGPLGYTF; cdr3_nt: TGCAGCGCGACAGGGGGCCCACTAGGCTACACCTTC; d_call: TRBD1; clone_size: NA; j_call: TRBJ1-2; v_call: TRBV29-1
cdr3_aa: CASSQRGAYTDTQYF; cdr3_nt: TGTGCCAGCAGTCAGCGGGGGGCTTACACAGATACGCAGTATTTT; d_call: TRBD2; clone_size: NA; j_call: TRBJ2-3; v_call: TRBV27
cdr3_aa: CASSFGVIPSGNTIYF; cdr3_nt: TGTGCCAGCAGCTTCGGGGTAATCCCCTCTGGAAACACCATATATTTT; d_call: NA; clone_size: many; j_call: TRBJ1-3; v_call: TRBV5-6
cdr3_aa: CASSAGAGGGYTF; cdr3_nt: TGTGCCAGCAGCGCCGGGGCAGGGGGTGGCTACACCTTC; d_call: TRBD1; clone_size: NA; j_call: TRBJ1-2; v_call: TRBV6-1
cdr3_aa: CSASQDLNTEAFF; cdr3_nt: TGCAGTGCTAGCCAGGATCTGAACACTGAAGCTTTCTTT; d_call: NA; clone_size: once; j_call: TRBJ1-1; v_call: TRBV20-1
cdr3_aa: CASSYRVAAMYEQYF; cdr3_nt: TGTGCCAGCAGTTATCGGGTAGCGGCAATGTACGAGCAGTACTTC; d_call: NA; clone_size: NA; j_call: TRBJ2-7; v_call: TRBV6-5
cdr3_aa: CSAYKSGVTQYF; cdr3_nt: TGCAGTGCCTACAAATCCGGGGTGACGCAGTATTTT; d_call: NA; clone_size: NA; j_call: TRBJ2-3; v_call: TRBV20-1
cdr3_aa: CSVQMIVNTEAFF; cdr3_nt: TGCAGCGTCCAGATGATCGTGAACACTGAAGCTTTCTTT; d_call: NA; clone_size: NA; j_call: TRBJ1-1; v_call: TRBV29-1
cdr3_aa: CASSRDGVGYEQYF; cdr3_nt: TGTGCCAGCAGCCGCGACGGCGTCGGTTACGAGCAGTACTTC; d_call: NA; clone_size: many; j_call: TRBJ2-7; v_call: TRBV7-2
cdr3_aa: CASSFRGTGRAVTQYF; cdr3_nt: TGCGCCAGCAGTTTCCGAGGGACAGGACGGGCTGTGACCCAGTACTTC; d_call: TRBD1; clone_size: few; j_call: TRBJ2-5; v_call: TRBV5-1
cdr3_aa: CASSTESLAGPRSEQFF; cdr3_nt: TGTGCCAGCAGCACAGAGAGTCTAGCGGGACCACGCAGTGAGCAGTTCTTC; d_call: TRBD2; clone_size: many; j_call: TRBJ2-1; v_call: TRBV7-9
cdr3_aa: CASSQVTGNNEQFF; cdr3_nt: TGCGCCAGCAGCCAAGTGACTGGTAACAATGAGCAGTTCTTC; d_call: NA; clone_size: many; j_call: TRBJ2-1; v_call: TRBV4-3
cdr3_aa: CAISENDEQYF; cdr3_nt: TGTGCCATCAGTGAGAACGACGAGCAGTACTTC; d_call: NA; clone_size: NA; j_call: TRBJ2-7; v_call: TRBV10-3